What follows describes a single T cell receptor (beta chain). Ten or more counts support this clonotype. Its antigen remains undetermined. No qualities accompany the bases; no much larger clone lies one base away. The trim is 1 base for V and 1 base for J, with a gap of 1 base between the germline ends. As encoded in the germline V gene, CDR1 is SGHRS while CDR2 is YFSETQ. The CDR3 numbers 12 residues from cysteine through phenylalanine. Only CDR3 DNA is held: 36 bases, read in frame from base 1. These data come from a study of patients and donors after allogeneic stem cell transplantation (dated by TCRdb to 2019 to 2021). The protocol used for the library was RT-PCR. The run used a NextSeq 550. The public reads were run again by TCRdb, first through fastp at Q25 and then through MiXCR, and only productive beta chains were kept. Duplicate CDR3 protein sequences are folded into a single record with the most common DNA and genes. Recorded for this sample are roughly 230,000 distinct CDR3 sequences; 13% to 15% of them occurred a single time. The top ten constitute around a tenth of the sample.

Specimen: blood, either unsorted or a sorted T cell fraction (not recorded which). This sequence was found in a human donor who was either an allogeneic HSCT recipient or a stem cell or donor lymphocyte infusion donor (not recorded which). It is not recorded whose cells these are; they may come from a transplant donor. Here the chain combines TRBV5-1 and TRBJ2-3; too little of a D gene remains to name it. The encoded CDR3 is CASSLRTDTQYF. The DNA reads TGCGCCAGCAGCTTGCGCACAGATACGCAGTATTTT.